Given below is one T cell receptor (beta chain) in context. The data derive from a study of radiation and T cells in renal cell carcinoma. TCRdb's copy holds only in-frame clones and misses some; the assay was immunoSEQ multiplex PCR. Of 120,000 or so clones in the sample, around 80% were seen once. Time point of the sample: blood 2 weeks post-SBRT. Documented treatment: 15 Gy SBRT to primary tumor, nephrectomy 4 weeks later. Trimming took 7 bases from V and 1 from J; bases not matched to a gene: 9. From germline, CDR1 is LNHDA and CDR2 SQIVND (reference sequence). The CDR3 length is 16 residues. The source of this sequence is a man over 45 with renal cell carcinoma. The genes are TRBV19 and TRBJ1-5, with 8 bases matching TRBD1. The sample consisted of blood, taken from a patient whose treatment included radiotherapy and nephrectomy. This chain's CDR3 is CASTQGQGRSNQPQHF. CDR3 in DNA: TGTGCCAGTACTCAAGGACAGGGAAGGAGCAATCAGCCCCAGCATTTT.